One and the same sample provided the 6 T cell receptor beta chains below, sequenced in a study of OX40 agonist ivuxolimab in advanced cancers. TCRdb's table, derived via immunoSEQ multiplex PCR, lists solely in-frame clones and lacks some. Counted here are roughly 120,000 clones, less than 95% occurring once; the ten biggest clones make up 0.7% to 0.9%. This specimen was CD4+ or CD8+ T cells sorted from blood, taken in a trial of the OX40 agonist ivuxolimab. These receptor sequences come from an adult with an advanced solid tumor such as melanoma, head and neck, liver or kidney cancer.

This clone appeared a few times. The chain has TRBV2 and TRBJ1-5; no clear D gene. Germline-derived CDR1 and CDR2 are SNHLY and FYNNEI. CDR3 size: 13 residues. The V and J ends lost 6 bases and 5 bases respectively, with 11 bases between them. In DNA, the CDR3 is TGTGCCAGCAGGGTCGGACGGGATCAGCCCCAGCATTTT. Protein product: CASRVGRDQPQHF.

The CDR3 nucleotides read TGCGCCAGCAGCCAAGTGGGTCGACGGACAGACAATGAGCAGTTCTTC. Protein sequence: CASSQVGRRTDNEQFF. The chain combines TRBV4-3 with TRBJ2-1, with a weak D call TRBD1 (6 bases). Germline lookup yields CDR1 LGHNA and CDR2 YSLEER. The ends were cut back, 1 base at V and 5 bases at J, with 15 bases in the middle. CDR3 length: 16 residues.

This clone has just one count. CDR3 sequence reads: CASSGTLLGPGDGYTF. The CDR3 DNA reads as TGTGCCAGCAGCGGCACCCTACTGGGACCTGGGGATGGCTACACCTTC. V gene TRBV6-6 combines with J gene TRBJ1-2; possibly TRBD1 for D (5 bases). This CDR3 is built from 16 residues. The V and J ends lost 6 bases and 6 bases respectively, with 23 bases between them. Germline V gene sequence: CDR1 MNHNY, CDR2 SVGAGI (reference sequence).

The rearrangement uses TRBV6-5 and TRBJ1-2; 8 nucleotides align to TRBD1. The germline CDR1 and CDR2 sequences are MNHEY and SVGAGI. The J segment lost 8 bases and the V segment lost 5 bases, leaving 7 bases of the junction unmatched. The CDR3 spans 13 residues. CDR3 residues: CASSGQGARGYTF. As DNA, the CDR3 is TGTGCCAGCAGTGGTCAGGGGGCGCGGGGCTACACCTTC.

For this clone: The sample holds other DNA sequences that translate to the same CDR3. The V and J genes are TRBV5-1 and TRBJ2-7; TRBD2 agrees at 8 bases. V was pared by 0 bases and J by 4 bases, with 6 bases of the junction left unmatched. The CDR3 totals 15 residues. Germline V CDR1 and CDR2: SGHRS, YFSETQ. In nucleotides, the CDR3 is TGCGCCAGCAGCTTGGGGGGTCGCGGGAGGTACGAGCAGTACTTC. Its translation: CASSLGGRGRYEQYF.

Here the CDR3 reads CASSQQGTITDTQYF. In DNA form, the CDR3 reads TGTGCCAGCAGCCAACAGGGGACGATCACAGATACGCAGTATTTT. J is TRBJ2-3 and V is TRBV21-1; the table's D call TRBD1 went unverified against the DNA. TRBV21-1 has pseudogene status. CDR3 length equals 15 residues.